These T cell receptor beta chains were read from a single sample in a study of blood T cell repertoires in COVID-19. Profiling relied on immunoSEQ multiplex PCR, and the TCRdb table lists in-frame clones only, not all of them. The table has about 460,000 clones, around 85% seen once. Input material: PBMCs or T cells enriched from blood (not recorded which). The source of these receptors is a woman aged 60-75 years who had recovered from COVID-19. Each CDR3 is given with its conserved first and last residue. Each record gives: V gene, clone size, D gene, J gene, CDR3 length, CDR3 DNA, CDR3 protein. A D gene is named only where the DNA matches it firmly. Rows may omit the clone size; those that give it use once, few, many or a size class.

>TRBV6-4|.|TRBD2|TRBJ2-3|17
TGTGCCAGCAGTGACTACCCCTTTGCGGGGGGACCATCTTCGCAGTATTTT
CASSDYPFAGGPSSQYF
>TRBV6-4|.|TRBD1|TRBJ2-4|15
TGTGCCAGCAGGACAGGGAGACAGAGGGTAAACATTCAGTACTTC
CASRTGRQRVNIQYF
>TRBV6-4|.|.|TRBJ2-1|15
TGTGCCAGCAAGATACAGGGTGGGATCGGCAATGAGCAGTTCTTC
CASKIQGGIGNEQFF
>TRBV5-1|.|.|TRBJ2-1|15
TGCGCCAGCAGCTTGGCAGGGCGCTCCTACAATGAGCAGTTCTTC
CASSLAGRSYNEQFF
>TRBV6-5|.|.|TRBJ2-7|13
TGTGCCAGCATCCAGACAGGCACCTACGAGCAGTACTTC
CASIQTGTYEQYF
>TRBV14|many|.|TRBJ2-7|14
TGTGCCAGCAGCCTATCAAGGGAGTCCTACGAGCAGTACTTC
CASSLSRESYEQYF
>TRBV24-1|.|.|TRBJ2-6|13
TGTGCCACTCAGGGGTCTGGGGCCAACGTCCTGACTTTC
CATQGSGANVLTF
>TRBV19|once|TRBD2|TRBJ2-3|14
TGTGCCAGTAGTCATAGCGGGGCGGCAGATACGCAGTATTTT
CASSHSGAADTQYF
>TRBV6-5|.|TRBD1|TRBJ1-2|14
TGTGCCAGCAGCATAATCGGGACAGCCTATGGCTACACCTTC
CASSIIGTAYGYTF
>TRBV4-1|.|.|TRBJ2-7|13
TGCGCCAGCAGCCAAGTTACGTCGGACGAGCAGTACTTC
CASSQVTSDEQYF
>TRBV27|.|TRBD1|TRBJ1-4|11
TGTGCCAGCAGTGCAGGACAGGGGCTGTTTTTT
CASSAGQGLFF
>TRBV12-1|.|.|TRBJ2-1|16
TGTGCCAGCAGCCCCCAACTAGCGGGGGGGCCACCAGTCGGGTTCTTC
CASSPQLAGGPPVGFF
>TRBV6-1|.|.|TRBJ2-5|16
TGTGCCAGCAGTGAATATGGCGGGGTGCTGGGGGAGACCCAGTACTTC
CASSEYGGVLGETQYF
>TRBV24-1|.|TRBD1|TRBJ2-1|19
TGTGCCACCAGTGATGGGCAGGGGGCCTATGGGCTTCCCTACAATGAGCAGTTCTTC
CATSDGQGAYGLPYNEQFF
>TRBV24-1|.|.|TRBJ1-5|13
TGTGCCACCAGTGAGGCGAGGACAAGTGGCCAGCATTTT
CATSEARTSGQHF
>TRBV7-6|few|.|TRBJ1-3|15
TGTGCCAGCAGCTTAGCAGGAGCCTCTGGAAACACCATATATTTT
CASSLAGASGNTIYF
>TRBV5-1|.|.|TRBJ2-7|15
TGCGCCAGCAGCCTCCGGGTAGGAGGGTCCTACGAGCAGTACTTC
CASSLRVGGSYEQYF
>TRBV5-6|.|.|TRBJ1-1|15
TGTGCCAGCAGCCAAAGGACAATTAGAGGCACTGAAGCTTTCTTT
CASSQRTIRGTEAFF
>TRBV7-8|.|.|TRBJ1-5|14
TGTGCCAGCAGCTTAGAGACAAGATATCAGCCCCAGCATTTT
CASSLETRYQPQHF
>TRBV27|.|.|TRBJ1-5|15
TGTGCCAGCAGCCCCAGCAGGGAAAGGAATCAGCCCCAGCATTTT
CASSPSRERNQPQHF
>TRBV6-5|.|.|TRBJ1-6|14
TGTGCCAGCAGTTACGGGTCCGAGGATTCACCCCTCCACTTT
CASSYGSEDSPLHF
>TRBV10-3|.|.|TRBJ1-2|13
TGTGCCATCAGTGACGGACAGCGGGAGGGCTACACCTTC
CAISDGQREGYTF
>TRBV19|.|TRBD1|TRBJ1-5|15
TGTGCCAGTAGTAGTCCGGGACAGGGGTTTAAGCCCCAGCATTTT
CASSSPGQGFKPQHF
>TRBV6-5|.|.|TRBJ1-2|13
TGTGCCAGCAGTTACGGGGAGCTGAAGGGCTACACCTTC
CASSYGELKGYTF
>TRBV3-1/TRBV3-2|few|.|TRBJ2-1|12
TGTGCCAGCAGCCAACTGGAGCGGGAGCAGTTCTTC
CASSQLEREQFF
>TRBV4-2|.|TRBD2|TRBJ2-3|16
TGTGCCAGCAGCCAAGCAGCGGGGCCTAGCACAGATACGCAGTATTTT
CASSQAAGPSTDTQYF
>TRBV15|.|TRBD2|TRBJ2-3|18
TGTGCCACCAGCAGACCCTTATTTAGCGGGGGGGCCCGGGATACGCAGTATTTT
CATSRPLFSGGARDTQYF
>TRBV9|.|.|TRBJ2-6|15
TGTGCCAGCAGCCCTCAGGGTGTCGGGGCCAACGTCCTGACTTTC
CASSPQGVGANVLTF
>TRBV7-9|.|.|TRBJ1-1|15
TGTGCCAGCAGCCTGCTCGGGGAGGTCGGGACCGGAGCTTTCTTT
CASSLLGEVGTGAFF
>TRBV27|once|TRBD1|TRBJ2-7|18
TGTGCCAGCAGTAGGATTGCGATAAAGACAGGGGCAACCTACGAGCAGTACTTC
CASSRIAIKTGATYEQYF
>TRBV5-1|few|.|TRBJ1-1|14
TGCGCCTCCTCCTCACAGGGTGGCAACACTGAAGCTTTCTTT
CASSSQGGNTEAFF
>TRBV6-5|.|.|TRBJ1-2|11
TGTGCCAGTACAGGGACCGGTGGCTACACCTTC
CASTGTGGYTF
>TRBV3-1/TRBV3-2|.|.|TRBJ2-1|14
TGTGCCAGCAGCCAAGGGACTAAAGGCACTGAGCAGTTCTTC
CASSQGTKGTEQFF
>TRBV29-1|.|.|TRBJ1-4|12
TGCAGCGTTGAGACAGGAGGCGAAAAACTGTTTTTT
CSVETGGEKLFF
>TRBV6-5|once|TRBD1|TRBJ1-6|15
TGTGCCAGCAGCACAGGGGGCGCGGGGTCCTCACCCCTCCACTTT
CASSTGGAGSSPLHF
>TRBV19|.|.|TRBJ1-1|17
TGTGCCAGTAGTATAGGGGGAGGAGAGTGGGCGAACACTGAAGCTTTCTTT
CASSIGGGEWANTEAFF
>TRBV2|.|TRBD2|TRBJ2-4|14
TGTGCCAGCTCCGGAGCGGGGGGGTTATTAGTTCCGTACTTC
CASSGAGGLLVPYF
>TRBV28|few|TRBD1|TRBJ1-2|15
TGTGCCAGCAGTTTATCCGACAGGGAGAACTATGGCTACACCTTC
CASSLSDRENYGYTF
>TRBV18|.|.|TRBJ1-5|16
TGTGCCAGCTCAACTGCTGGGGCGGGGGGCAATCAGCCCCAGCATTTT
CASSTAGAGGNQPQHF
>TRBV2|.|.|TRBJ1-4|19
TGTGCCAGCAGCCCCAGGGGACCCGCGACGTTCACAACTAATGAAAAACTGTTTTTT
CASSPRGPATFTTNEKLFF
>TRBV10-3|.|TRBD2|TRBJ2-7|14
TGTGCCAGCACTAGCGGGGGGGCCTCCCACGAGCAGTACTTC
CASTSGGASHEQYF
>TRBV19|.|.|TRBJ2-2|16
TGTGCCAGTAGTATGTCGAGGGTCTCGAACACCGGGGAGCTGTTTTTT
CASSMSRVSNTGELFF